This is a list of T cell receptor beta chains from one sample in a study of CD8 T cells in Susac syndrome. Each CDR3 protein is one row after TCRdb ran MiXCR on the immunoSEQ multiplex PCR reads. The sample contains about 240,000 distinct CDR3 sequences, about 96% of which appear only once. Sequencing was carried out using CD4+ T cells from PBMCs. These TCRs come from a human donor with Susac syndrome. The CDR3 runs from the conserved cysteine through the conserved F or W. The order of the fields is J gene, D gene, clone size, V gene, CDR3 DNA, CDR3 protein. A D gene is named only where the DNA matches it firmly. The size field is filled for only some rows; it gives once, few, many or a size class.

TRBJ2-1 | - | once | TRBV29-1 | TGCAGCGCCAGGGGCGACAGCTCCTACAATGAGCAGTTCTTC | CSARGDSSYNEQFF
TRBJ1-2 | - | - | TRBV2 | TGTGCCAGCAGGACCCACAGGGAAAACTATGGCTACACCTTC | CASRTHRENYGYTF
TRBJ2-1 | TRBD2 | - | TRBV28 | TGTGCCAGCAGTCGTCCTAGCGGGGAGCAGTTCTTC | CASSRPSGEQFF
TRBJ1-5 | - | - | TRBV15 | TGTGCCACCAGCAGAGGGGGCGAACAAAGGCAGCCCCAGCATTTT | CATSRGGEQRQPQHF
TRBJ2-7 | - | - | TRBV6-6 | TGTGCCAGCAGTTACGCTCCGTCCTATTCAGAGCAGTACTTC | CASSYAPSYSEQYF
TRBJ1-1 | - | - | TRBV6-5 | TGTGCCAGCAGTAGGACAAAGAACACTGAAGCTTTCTTT | CASSRTKNTEAFF
TRBJ1-2 | TRBD1 | - | TRBV30 | TGTGCCTGGGACAGGGGAAGGAGAGACTATGGCTACACCTTC | CAWDRGRRDYGYTF
TRBJ2-5 | - | - | TRBV28 | TGTGCCAGCAGCCGGAGGGCTCAAGAGACCCAGTACTTC | CASSRRAQETQYF
TRBJ2-2 | - | - | TRBV3-1 | TGTGCCAGCAGCTCCCGGGACTCCCCGAACACCGGGGAGCTGTTTTTT | CASSSRDSPNTGELFF
TRBJ2-1 | - | - | TRBV13 | TGTGCCAGCAGCTTAAGGAGGGAACCGTACAATGAGCAGTTCTTC | CASSLRREPYNEQFF
TRBJ2-3 | - | - | TRBV9 | TGTGCCAGCAGCGTAGTCGTCCACACAGATACGCAGTATTTT | CASSVVVHTDTQYF
TRBJ1-1 | - | - | TRBV18 | TGTGCCAGCTCACAAATGAACACTGAAGCTTTCTTT | CASSQMNTEAFF
TRBJ2-7 | - | once | TRBV9 | TGTGCCAGCAGCGCCCTATCTAGCGTTCAAATGGACGAGCAGTACTTC | CASSALSSVQMDEQYF
TRBJ2-5 | - | - | TRBV4-2 | TGTGCCAGCAGCCAAAACGAACAAGAGACCCAGTACTTC | CASSQNEQETQYF
TRBJ2-2 | TRBD2 | - | TRBV25-1 | TGTGCCAGCAGTGAGAGCGGGAGAGAGTCGGGGGAGCTGTTTTTT | CASSESGRESGELFF
TRBJ1-3 | - | - | TRBV6-1 | TGTGCCAGCAGTGAGGGATTACAGATGCCCTCTGGAAACACCATATATTTT | CASSEGLQMPSGNTIYF
TRBJ1-1 | - | - | TRBV9 | TGTGCCAGCAGCGTAGTTGAACAAATGAACACTGAAGCTTTCTTT | CASSVVEQMNTEAFF
TRBJ2-7 | - | - | TRBV3-1 | TGTGCCAGCAGCCACGGACAAGGGCTCTCCTACGAGCAGTACTTC | CASSHGQGLSYEQYF
TRBJ2-5 | - | - | TRBV5-1 | TGCGCCAGCAGCTCGGGACTTCAGTCCTCTCCCCAGTACTTC | CASSSGLQSSPQYF
TRBJ2-5 | TRBD2 | once | TRBV19 | TGTGCCAGTAGTATAAGCGGGATGGAGACCCAGTACTTC | CASSISGMETQYF
TRBJ2-1 | - | - | TRBV7-7 | TGTGCTAGCAGCCCGGCAGGGATCTCCGACAATGAGCAGTTCTTC | CASSPAGISDNEQFF
TRBJ2-3 | - | - | TRBV4-1 | TGCGCCAGCAGCCAAGAATGGACCGCTAGAGATACGCAGTATTTT | CASSQEWTARDTQYF
TRBJ2-5 | - | - | TRBV29-1 | TGCAGCGTTGGGGGGCTGACGGAAGAGACCCAGTACTTC | CSVGGLTEETQYF
TRBJ1-1 | - | - | TRBV6-2/TRBV6-3 | TGTGCCAGCAGTTACCCCACTGAAGCTTTCTTT | CASSYPTEAFF
TRBJ2-7 | TRBD1 | - | TRBV19 | TGTGCCAGTAGTGCCCGTGGCCGAGGGGGCTATTACGAGCAGTACTTC | CASSARGRGGYYEQYF
TRBJ2-7 | TRBD2 | - | TRBV20-1 | TGCAGTGCCCCACCGCCTCTAGCGGAGAGCTCCTACGAGCAGTACTTC | CSAPPPLAESSYEQYF
TRBJ2-5 | - | - | TRBV12-3/TRBV12-4 | TGTGCCAGCAGTTTTTTCTCGGGTCGGGCCCAAGGAGAGACCCAGTACTTC | CASSFFSGRAQGETQYF
TRBJ2-1 | TRBD2 | - | TRBV7-9 | TGTGCCAGCAGCTCGACTAGCGGGAGGGTGGGTTACAATGAGCAGTTCTTC | CASSSTSGRVGYNEQFF
TRBJ1-2 | TRBD1 | - | TRBV24-1 | TGTGCCACCAGTGAACCGGACAGGGAAAATGGCTACACCTTC | CATSEPDRENGYTF
TRBJ2-1 | - | - | TRBV4-2 | TGTGCCAGCAGCCAAGATCTCAGTAAAGGGCAGTTCTTC | CASSQDLSKGQFF
TRBJ2-3 | - | - | TRBV7-2 | TGTGCCAGCAGCTTAGGGGCTAGCAGACGCACAGATACGCAGTATTTT | CASSLGASRRTDTQYF
TRBJ2-7 | - | - | TRBV13 | TGTGCCAGCAGCTTATGGCAGGGCAACGAGCAGTACTTC | CASSLWQGNEQYF
TRBJ2-7 | - | - | TRBV29-1 | TGCAGCGTCACCGCGCCGGGGGCCCGAGGGGAGCAGTACTTC | CSVTAPGARGEQYF
TRBJ1-1 | - | - | TRBV30 | TGTGCCTGGAGTGTGGGGACCGCGAACACTGAAGCTTTCTTT | CAWSVGTANTEAFF
TRBJ1-5 | - | - | TRBV20-1 | TGCAGTGCTGCTCCCGGGGGAGGAGGTAGCAATCAGCCCCAGCATTTT | CSAAPGGGGSNQPQHF
TRBJ1-1 | - | - | TRBV29-1 | TGCAGCGTTGTGGGGGGGGCTCAGAACACTGAAGCTTTCTTT | CSVVGGAQNTEAFF
TRBJ1-5 | TRBD1 | - | TRBV30 | TGTGCCTGCGAACGGACAGGGGTTCCTCCCCAGCATTTT | CACERTGVPPQHF
TRBJ2-7 | TRBD1 | - | TRBV25-1 | TGTGCCAGCAGTGGACTCCGGACAGGGAGGTACTTC | CASSGLRTGRYF
TRBJ2-4 | - | - | TRBV3-1 | TGTGCCAGCAGCCACAGGGACGTGAGAGGAAACATTCAGTACTTC | CASSHRDVRGNIQYF
TRBJ1-1 | - | - | TRBV29-1 | TGCAGCGTTGAATGGGGGGGGGCGACTCAAGCTTTCTTT | CSVEWGGATQAFF
TRBJ1-2 | TRBD1 | - | TRBV27 | TGTGCCAGCAGTTTGCACAGGGGGCTCGGAGGCTACACCTTC | CASSLHRGLGGYTF
TRBJ2-5 | TRBD2 | - | TRBV7-2 | TGTGCCAGCAGCCGTTCCTCTAGCGGGAGAGAGACCCAGTACTTC | CASSRSSSGRETQYF
TRBJ2-5 | - | - | TRBV7-6 | TGTGCCAGCAGGCAAAATTGGGCGGTAGAGACCCAGTACTTC | CASRQNWAVETQYF
TRBJ2-7 | - | - | TRBV29-1 | TGCAGCGTAACCGGGACAAACTACGAGCAGTACTTC | CSVTGTNYEQYF
TRBJ2-3 | - | - | TRBV25-1 | TGTGCCAGCAGTGACCGGGCTTTTGATACGCAGTATTTT | CASSDRAFDTQYF
TRBJ1-2 | TRBD1 | - | TRBV12-3/TRBV12-4 | TGTGCCAGCAGACGAACCGGGACAGCTAACTATGGCTACACCTTC | CASRRTGTANYGYTF